This TCR beta chain was captured by sequencing in a study of blood T cell repertoires in COVID-19 (dated by TCRdb to the early 2020s). Background for the entire study: Samples from collaborators originated in the United States, Italy and Spain and spanned both the acute and convalescent phases of COVID-19. Where available, HLA class I and class II types were obtained from metadata supplied by the sample provider rather than from assay-based typing. The samples were drawn from two sources: the first 160 participants of the ongoing ImmuneRACE study, and approximately 1,300 subjects contributed by 6 global collaborators. The prospective study material was composed of cDNA or gDNA derived from T cells, B-cell-depleted T cells, or PBMCs. Nearly every sample came with metadata listing a de-identified subject ID, COVID-19 status, age in years and sex. The repertoires were released in a freely available public database intended as a resource for research on the immune response to SARS-CoV-2. Subjects who had been exposed to COVID-19, were actively infected with it, or had recovered from it provided the deeply sampled blood TCRbeta repertoires that made up the dataset. Results and caveats for the whole study, not just this receptor: The quantity of clinical and demographic metadata differed by source and by participant and was supplied without curation.

TCRbeta CDR3 regions were amplified from genomic DNA by means of the immunoSEQ Assay, a bias-controlled multiplex PCR. As for the authors' bioinformatics: The number of nucleated cells in each sample was estimated from the amplification of reference gene primers within the assay. To quantify the absolute abundance of each unique TCRbeta CDR3 rearrangement, sequence reads were collapsed and filtered. For each sample, productive Simpson clonality was calculated by taking the square root of Simpson's diversity index across productive rearrangements. TCRdb took over this immuneACCESS table, retaining in-frame rearrangements with V and J assigned. Such tables are incomplete; in checked studies, under half of the missing clones stem from an unresolved V gene, and the remainder is unexplained. V and J calls and clone size are as listed in that table; D and trimming were resolved from the DNA. This sample comprises 47,000 or so clones, about 86% of them detected only once. The ten largest clones capture approximately 20% of the sample.

Comments on this clone: The target of this receptor is not known. No per-base quality is available; no much larger clone lies one base away.

One collaborating source in Seattle enrolled patients while the patients were actively infected and followed the patients over time throughout the course of disease. Collaborating institutions collected whole blood in K2EDTA tubes following their own protocols. For TCRbeta analysis, collaborator samples were shipped as frozen whole blood, as isolated PBMCs, or as DNA extracted from either sample type. The junction carries 7 bases between V and J, which are trimmed by 3 bases and 7 bases respectively. Counted from cysteine to phenylalanine, this CDR3 has 11 amino acids. Left in the record is the CDR3 DNA by itself, 33 bases read in frame from the first base.

The chain employs TRBV23-1 and TRBJ2-7; a tentative D match to TRBD2 spans 5 bases. TRBV23-1 is an open reading frame, and its role is uncertain. The sample consisted of peripheral blood. This TCR was sampled from a woman of 80 years or more with COVID-19, enrolled during active disease. In nucleotides, the sequence is TGCGCCAGCAGTCACCCGGGGGAGCAGTACTTC. This codes for CASSHPGEQYF.